This TCR beta chain came from a study of T cells in Graves' hyperthyroidism and ophthalmopathy. Overall study context: Peripheral blood was taken when the disease was first diagnosed, before any treatment began. Points from the study as a whole: Most expanded thyroid clonotypes above 0.001 recurred in blood.

RNA transcripts gave rise to amplified TCR beta CDR3 regions. Researchers ran a first-round RT-PCR on the TCR CDR3 using the HTBI primer set. TCRdb re-called the multiplex PCR reads with MiXCR, one entry per CDR3 protein. Of hundreds of thousands of distinct CDR3 sequences detected, around 22% appear once; the ten largest clones hold over 9%. The V gene's germline CDR1 is MRHNA and CDR2 SNTAGT. The CDR3 is 16 residues long. V lost 7 bases to trimming and J lost 7 bases; unmatched junction nucleotides: 13. This clonotype was recorded a few times. Antigen unknown. This sequence was found in a young woman with Graves' ophthalmopathy. This chain connects TRBV6-4 to TRBJ2-2; 9 bases map to TRBD1. Sequences were obtained from blood. The CDR3 sequence: CASTRGTGRDGGELFF. Here the CDR3 DNA reads TGTGCCAGCACCCGGGGGACAGGGAGGGATGGCGGGGAGCTGTTTTTT.